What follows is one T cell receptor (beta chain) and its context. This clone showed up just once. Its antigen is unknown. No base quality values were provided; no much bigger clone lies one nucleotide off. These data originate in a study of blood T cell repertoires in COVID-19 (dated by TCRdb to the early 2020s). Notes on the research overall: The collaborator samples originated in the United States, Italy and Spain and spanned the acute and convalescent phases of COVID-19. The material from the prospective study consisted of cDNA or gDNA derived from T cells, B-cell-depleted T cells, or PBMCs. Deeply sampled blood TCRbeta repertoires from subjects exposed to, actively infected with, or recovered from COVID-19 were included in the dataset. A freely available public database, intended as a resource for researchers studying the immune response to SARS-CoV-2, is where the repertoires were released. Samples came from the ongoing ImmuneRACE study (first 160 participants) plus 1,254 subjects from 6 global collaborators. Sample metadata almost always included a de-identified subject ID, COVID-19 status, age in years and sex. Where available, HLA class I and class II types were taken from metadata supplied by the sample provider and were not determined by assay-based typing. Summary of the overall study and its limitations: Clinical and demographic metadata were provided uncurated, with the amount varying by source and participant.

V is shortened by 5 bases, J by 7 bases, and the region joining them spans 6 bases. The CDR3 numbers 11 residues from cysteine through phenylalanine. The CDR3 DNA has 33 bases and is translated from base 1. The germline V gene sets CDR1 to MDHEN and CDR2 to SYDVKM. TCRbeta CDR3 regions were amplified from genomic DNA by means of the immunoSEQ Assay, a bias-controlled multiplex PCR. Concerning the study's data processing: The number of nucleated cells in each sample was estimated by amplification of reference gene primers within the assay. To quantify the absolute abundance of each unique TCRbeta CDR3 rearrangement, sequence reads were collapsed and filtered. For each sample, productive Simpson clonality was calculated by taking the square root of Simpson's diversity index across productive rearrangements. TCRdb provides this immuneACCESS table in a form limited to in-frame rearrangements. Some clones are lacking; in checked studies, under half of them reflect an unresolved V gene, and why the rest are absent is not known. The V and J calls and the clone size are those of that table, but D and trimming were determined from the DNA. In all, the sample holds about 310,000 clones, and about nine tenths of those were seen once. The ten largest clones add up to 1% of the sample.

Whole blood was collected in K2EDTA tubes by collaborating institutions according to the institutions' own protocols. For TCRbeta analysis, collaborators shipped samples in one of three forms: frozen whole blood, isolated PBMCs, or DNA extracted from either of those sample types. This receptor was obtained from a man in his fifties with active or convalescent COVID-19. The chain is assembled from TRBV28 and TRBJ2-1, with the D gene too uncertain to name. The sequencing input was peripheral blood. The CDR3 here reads CASSILNEQFF. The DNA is TGTGCCAGCAGTATTTTAAATGAGCAGTTCTTC.